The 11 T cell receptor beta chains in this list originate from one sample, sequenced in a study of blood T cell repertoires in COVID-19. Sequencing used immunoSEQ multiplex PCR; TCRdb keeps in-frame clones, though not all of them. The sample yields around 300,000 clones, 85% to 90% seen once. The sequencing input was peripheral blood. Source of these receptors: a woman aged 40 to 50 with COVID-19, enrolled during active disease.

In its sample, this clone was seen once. In nucleotides, the CDR3 is TGTGCCAGCAGTTTATCCGGGACAGGGGTCGTTGGGGCCAACGTCCTGACTTTC. Its translation: CASSLSGTGVVGANVLTF. The chain carries TRBV27 and TRBJ2-6; 10 bases are a match to TRBD1. With 0 bases clipped from V and 3 bases from J, the junction kept 5 bases outside the gene matches. The germline CDR1 and CDR2 sequences are MNHEY and SMNVEV (reference sequence). This CDR3 contains 18 residues.

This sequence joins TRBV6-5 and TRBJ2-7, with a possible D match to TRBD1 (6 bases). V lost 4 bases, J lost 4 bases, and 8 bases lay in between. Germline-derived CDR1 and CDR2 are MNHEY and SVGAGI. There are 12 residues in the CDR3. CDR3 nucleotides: TGTGCCAGCAGTTCAGGGGCGTACGAGCAGTACTTC. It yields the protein CASSSGAYEQYF.

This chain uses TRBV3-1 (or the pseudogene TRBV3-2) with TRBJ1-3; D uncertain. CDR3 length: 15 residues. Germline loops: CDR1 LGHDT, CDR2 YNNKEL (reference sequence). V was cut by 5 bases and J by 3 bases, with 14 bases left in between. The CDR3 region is CASSVDIEFGNTIYF. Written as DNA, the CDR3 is TGTGCCAGCAGCGTAGATATAGAATTTGGAAACACCATATATTTT.

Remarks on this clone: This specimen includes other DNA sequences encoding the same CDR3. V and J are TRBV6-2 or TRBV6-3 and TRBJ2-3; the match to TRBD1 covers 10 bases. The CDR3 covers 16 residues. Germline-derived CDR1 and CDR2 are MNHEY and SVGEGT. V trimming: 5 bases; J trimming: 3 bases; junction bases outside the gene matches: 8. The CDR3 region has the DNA TGTGCCAGCAGTCAGCCCCCGGGACAGGGGACAGATACGCAGTATTTT. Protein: CASSQPPGQGTDTQYF.

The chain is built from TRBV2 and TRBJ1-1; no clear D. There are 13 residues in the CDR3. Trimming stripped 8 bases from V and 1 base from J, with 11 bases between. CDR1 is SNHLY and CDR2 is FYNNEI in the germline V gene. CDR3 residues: CASRRETNTEAFF. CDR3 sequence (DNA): TGTGCCAGCCGGCGGGAGACGAACACTGAAGCTTTCTTT.

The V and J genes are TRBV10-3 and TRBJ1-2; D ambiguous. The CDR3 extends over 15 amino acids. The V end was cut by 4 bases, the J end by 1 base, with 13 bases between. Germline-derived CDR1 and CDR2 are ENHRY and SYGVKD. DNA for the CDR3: TGTGCCATCAGTGGTTTAGGAGGCGGTAACTATGGCTACACCTTC. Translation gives CAISGLGGGNYGYTF.

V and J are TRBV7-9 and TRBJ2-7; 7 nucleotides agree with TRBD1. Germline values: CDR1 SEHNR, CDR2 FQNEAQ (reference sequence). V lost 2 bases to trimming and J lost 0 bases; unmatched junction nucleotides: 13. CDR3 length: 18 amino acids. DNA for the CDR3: TGTGCCAGCAGCTTAACCATCGGACAGGCCCCCTTCTCCTACGAGCAGTACTTC. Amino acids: CASSLTIGQAPFSYEQYF. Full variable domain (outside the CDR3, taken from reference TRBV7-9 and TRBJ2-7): DTGVSQNPRHKITKRGQNVTFRCDPISEHNRLYWYRQTLGQGPEFLTYFQNEAQLEKSRLLSDRFSAERPKGSFSTLEIQRTEQGDSAMYLCASSLTIGQAPFSYEQYFGPGTRLTVT.

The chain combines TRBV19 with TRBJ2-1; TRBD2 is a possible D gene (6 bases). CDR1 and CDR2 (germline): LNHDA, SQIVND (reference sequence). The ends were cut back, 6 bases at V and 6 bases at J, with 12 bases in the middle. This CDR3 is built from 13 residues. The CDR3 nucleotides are TGTGCCAGTAGCGGAGTCGGGGGCAATGAGCAGTTCTTC. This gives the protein CASSGVGGNEQFF.

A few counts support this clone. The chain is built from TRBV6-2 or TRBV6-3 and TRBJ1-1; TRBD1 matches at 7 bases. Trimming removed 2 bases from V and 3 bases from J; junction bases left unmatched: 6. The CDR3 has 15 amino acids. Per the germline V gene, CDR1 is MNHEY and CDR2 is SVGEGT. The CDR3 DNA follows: TGTGCCAGCAGTTACACAGGGGTGGGTGACACTGAAGCTTTCTTT. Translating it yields CASSYTGVGDTEAFF.

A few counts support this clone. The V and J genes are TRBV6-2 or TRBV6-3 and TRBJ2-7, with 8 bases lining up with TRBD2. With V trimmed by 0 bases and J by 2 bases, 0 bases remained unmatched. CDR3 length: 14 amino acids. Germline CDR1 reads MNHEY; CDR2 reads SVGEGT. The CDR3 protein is CASSYSTSAYEQYF. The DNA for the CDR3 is TGTGCCAGCAGTTACTCGACTAGCGCCTACGAGCAGTACTTC.

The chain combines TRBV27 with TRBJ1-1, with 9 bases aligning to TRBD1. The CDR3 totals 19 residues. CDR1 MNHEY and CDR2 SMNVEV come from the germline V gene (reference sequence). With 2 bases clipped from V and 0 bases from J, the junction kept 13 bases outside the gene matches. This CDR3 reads CASSLVPPGTGYLNTEAFF. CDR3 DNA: TGTGCCAGCAGTTTAGTGCCCCCCGGGACAGGGTACTTGAACACTGAAGCTTTCTTT.